These 23 T cell receptor beta chains were all obtained from the same sample, sequenced in a study of blood T cell repertoires in COVID-19. The table came from immunoSEQ multiplex PCR; TCRdb's copy has only in-frame clones and leaves some out. The data show tens of thousands of clones, 75% to 90% seen once. The sample consisted of peripheral blood. The receptor source for this set is a man over 45 with active or convalescent COVID-19.

This chain joins TRBV25-1 and TRBJ2-3, with 9 bases identical to TRBD1. The CDR3 has 16 residues. Germline V gene data show CDR1 as MGHDK and CDR2 as SYGVNS. The V segment lost 1 base and the J segment 3 bases; nucleotides outside the gene matches: 5. CDR3 sequence (DNA): TGTGCCAGCAGTGAATTGGGACAGGGTGGGACAGATACGCAGTATTTT. It codes for CASSELGQGGTDTQYF.

V and J are TRBV19 and TRBJ2-7; D might be TRBD2 (6 bases). Germline CDR1 and CDR2: LNHDA and SQIVND (reference sequence). The CDR3 is 16 amino acids. V was cut by 3 bases and J by 2 bases, with 17 bases left in between. This CDR3 is CASSIGGAGTAYEQYF. As DNA, the CDR3 is TGTGCCAGTAGTATTGGAGGAGCGGGCACGGCCTACGAGCAGTACTTC.

The rearrangement uses TRBV5-8 and TRBJ2-3, with 7 bases lining up with TRBD1. The CDR3 contains 16 residues. Germline-derived CDR1 and CDR2 are SGHTS and YDEGEE. V dropped 4 bases and J dropped 2; count of bases not matched to a gene: 10. CDR3 in amino acids: CASSTGQAASTDTQYF. For the CDR3, the DNA is TGTGCCAGCAGCACCGGACAGGCCGCCTCCACAGATACGCAGTATTTT.

J is TRBJ2-1 and V is TRBV7-2; TRBD2 is a possible D gene (7 bases). The CDR3 contains 14 residues. Trimming took 4 bases from V and 12 from J, leaving 19 bases between them. In germline, CDR1 is SGHTA, CDR2 FQGNSA. CDR3 amino acids: CASSSSWGGPGQFF. The CDR3 DNA follows: TGTGCCAGCAGCTCGAGTTGGGGGGGGCCTGGGCAGTTCTTC. The full variable domain, its missing parts supplied by reference TRBV7-2 and TRBJ2-1, is GAGVSQSPSNKVTEKGKDVELRCDPISGHTALYWYRQSLGQGLEFLIYFQGNSAPDKSGLPSDRFSAERTGGSVSTLTIQRTQQEDSAVYLCASSSSWGGPGQFFGPGTRLTVL.

The chain employs TRBV6-6 and TRBJ1-4, with TRBD1 matching over 12 bases. This CDR3 region has 14 residues. After removal of 5 bases from V and 10 bases from J, the junction contained 5 bases not matched to a gene. Looked up from germline, CDR1 is MNHNY and CDR2 is SVGAGI (reference sequence). The DNA of the CDR3 is TGTGCCAGCAGTGGAGGGACAGGGGGCGGAAAACTGTTTTTT. This codes for CASSGGTGGGKLFF.

This clone was seen only once. V is TRBV18 and J is TRBJ1-1, with D uncertain. This CDR3 spans 13 amino acids. V was trimmed by 1 base and J by 1 base, leaving 4 bases between them. Germline lookup yields CDR1 KGHSH and CDR2 LQKENI. The CDR3 is CASSPLQNTEAFF. The CDR3 nucleotides read TGTGCCAGCTCACCACTACAGAACACTGAAGCTTTCTTT.

The chain couples TRBV2 to TRBJ2-7; the match to TRBD1 covers 9 bases. After removal of 3 bases from V and 4 bases from J, the junction contained 7 bases not matched to a gene. This CDR3 is built from 15 residues. In germline, CDR1 is SNHLY, CDR2 FYNNEI. As DNA, the CDR3 is TGTGCCAGCAGTGACCGGGACAGGGATCGGTACGAGCAGTACTTC. It codes for CASSDRDRDRYEQYF.

V is TRBV27 and J is TRBJ1-5, with TRBD1 matching 7 bases. Per the germline V gene, CDR1 is MNHEY and CDR2 is SMNVEV (reference sequence). The CDR3 spans 13 residues. V lost 6 bases, J lost 4 bases, and 3 bases stayed unmatched. The CDR3 sequence is CASRKQGNQPQHF. The CDR3 DNA follows: TGTGCCAGCAGGAAACAGGGGAATCAGCCCCAGCATTTT.

The V gene is TRBV18, the J gene TRBJ1-2; D gene unclear. Trimming stripped 3 bases from V and 0 bases from J, with 11 bases between. The CDR3 has 15 amino acids. CDR1 and CDR2 (germline): KGHSH, LQKENI. The CDR3 DNA reads TGTGCCAGCTCACCCACCGGGTCCACTAACTATGGCTACACCTTC. Its protein product is CASSPTGSTNYGYTF.

This clone was counted between two and nine times. The genes are TRBV2 and TRBJ2-4, with 7 bases lining up with TRBD1. V lost 6 bases and J lost 5; bases outside the gene matches: 4. Germline assignment: CDR1 SNHLY and CDR2 FYNNEI. There are 13 residues in the CDR3. The chain's CDR3 is CASRFTGENIQYF. The DNA for the CDR3 is TGTGCCAGCAGATTTACAGGGGAAAACATTCAGTACTTC.

V usage is TRBV5-1 and J usage is TRBJ1-3; D is unclear. The CDR3 spans 14 residues. Trimming shortened V by 4 bases and J by 1 base, and 9 bases separated the two germline ends. Per the germline V gene, CDR1 is SGHRS and CDR2 is YFSETQ. CDR3 nucleotide sequence: TGCGCCAGCAGCCCCGCCCTATCTGGAAACACCATATATTTT. Encoded protein: CASSPALSGNTIYF.

The V gene is TRBV6-5, the J gene TRBJ2-7, with D maybe TRBD2 (5 bases). The CDR3 is 15 residues long. The V end lost 7 bases, the J end lost 0 bases, and 16 bases lay between the germline ends. Germline V gene sequence: CDR1 MNHEY, CDR2 SVGAGI. The CDR3 loop reads CASTFGMGNSYEQYF. The CDR3, as DNA: TGTGCCAGCACTTTCGGGATGGGGAACTCCTACGAGCAGTACTTC.

This clone has more than one count but fewer than ten. V usage is TRBV5-1 and J usage is TRBJ2-7; 12 bases are a match to TRBD2. V gave up 4 bases and J gave up 2 bases; unmatched junction bases: 10. The length of the CDR3 is 17 residues. Germline V gene data show CDR1 as SGHRS and CDR2 as YFSETQ. The chain's CDR3 is CASSPRGTSGLTYEQYF. CDR3 coding DNA: TGCGCCAGCAGCCCACGTGGGACTAGCGGGTTAACCTACGAGCAGTACTTC.

The chain links TRBV9 to TRBJ2-1; 8 nucleotides align to TRBD2. The CDR3 runs to 16 residues. The V gene's germline CDR1 is SGDLS and CDR2 YYNGEE. J was trimmed by 6 bases and V by 4 bases; bases with no gene match: 12. CDR3 DNA: TGTGCCAGCAGCCCCACTGGCGGACTAGCTGGCAATGAGCAGTTCTTC. Amino acid sequence: CASSPTGGLAGNEQFF.

The J gene is TRBJ1-1, the V gene TRBV19; perhaps TRBD1 as D (6 bases). Trimming stripped 0 bases from V and 6 bases from J, with 14 bases between. This CDR3 has 15 amino acids. Germline V gene data show CDR1 as LNHDA and CDR2 as SQIVND (reference sequence). The CDR3 sequence is CASSIDRARGAEAFF. The CDR3, as DNA: TGTGCCAGTAGTATAGATCGGGCCAGGGGTGCTGAAGCTTTCTTT.

The chain uses TRBV6-1 and TRBJ1-5, with unresolved D. The V and J ends lost 3 bases and 1 base respectively, with 10 bases between them. Germline V lookup: CDR1 MNHNS, CDR2 SASEGT. CDR3 length: 15 residues. As DNA, the CDR3 is TGTGCCAGCAGTGAGCACAGACAAAGCAATCAGCCCCAGCATTTT. It encodes CASSEHRQSNQPQHF.

This clone occurred once. This chain links TRBV2 with TRBJ2-5; 8 nucleotides match TRBD1. Germline V CDR1 and CDR2: SNHLY, FYNNEI. This CDR3 is 15 amino acids long. With V trimmed by 5 bases and J by 1 base, 6 bases remained unmatched. The CDR3 coding sequence is TGTGCCAGCAGTCAGACAGGGGCCATCCAAGAGACCCAGTACTTC. Translated, it gives CASSQTGAIQETQYF.

CDR3 DNA sequence: TGTGCCAGCCAGCGGGGGAGCTCCTACGAGCAGTACTTC. This translates into CASQRGSSYEQYF. The gene calls are TRBV6-5 and TRBJ2-7; TRBD2 matches at 8 bases. V was pared by 8 bases and J by 0 bases, with 3 bases of the junction left unmatched. This CDR3 has 13 residues. CDR1 is MNHEY and CDR2 is SVGAGI in the germline V gene.

The rearrangement uses TRBV30 and TRBJ2-7; 7 nucleotides match TRBD2. This CDR3 has 16 residues. Per the germline V gene, CDR1 is GTSNPN and CDR2 is SVGIG (reference sequence). V lost 2 bases, J lost 0 bases, and 10 bases stayed unmatched. The CDR3, as DNA: TGTGCCTGGAGTCTGGGAGGGGCCCGAAGCTCCTACGAGCAGTACTTC. Protein product: CAWSLGGARSSYEQYF. The full variable domain, completed using reference TRBV30 and TRBJ2-7, is SQTIHQWPATLVQPVGSPLSLECTVEGTSNPNLYWYRQAAGRGLQLLFYSVGIGQISSEVPQNLSASRPQDRQFILSSKKLLLSDSGFYLCAWSLGGARSSYEQYFGPGTRLTVT.

Written as DNA, the CDR3 is TGTGCCAGCCGACAGGGCCCCAATCAGCCCCAGCATTTT. Translation: CASRQGPNQPQHF. The V and J genes are TRBV6-5 and TRBJ1-5, with 7 bases fitting TRBD1. The germline V gene has CDR1 MNHEY and CDR2 SVGAGI. The CDR3 extends over 13 amino acids. V dropped 8 bases and J dropped 3; count of bases not matched to a gene: 4.

This clone was recorded once. The V call is TRBV3-1 (or the pseudogene TRBV3-2), the J call TRBJ1-2, with TRBD1 matching over 8 bases. Germline V gives CDR1 LGHDT, CDR2 YNNKEL (reference sequence). V was clipped by 4 bases and J by 3 bases; unmatched bases: 4. The CDR3 covers 14 residues. The CDR3 protein is CASSPRQGYYGYTF. The CDR3 DNA reads TGTGCCAGCAGCCCCCGACAGGGGTACTATGGCTACACCTTC.

V usage is TRBV19 and J usage is TRBJ2-1; 10 bases map to TRBD1. The CDR3 is made up of 13 amino acids. V lost 5 bases and J lost 8; bases outside the gene matches: 3. Germline values: CDR1 LNHDA, CDR2 SQIVND (reference sequence). CDR3 in amino acids: CASSRDRGDEQFF. The CDR3 DNA sequence: TGTGCCAGTAGTCGGGACAGGGGCGATGAGCAGTTCTTC. The whole variable domain, filled in from reference TRBV19 and TRBJ2-1, reads DGGITQSPKYLFRKEGQNVTLSCEQNLNHDAMYWYRQDPGQGLRLIYYSQIVNDFQKGDIAEGYSVSREKKESFPLTVTSAQKNPTAFYLCASSRDRGDEQFFGPGTRLTVL.

The chain joins TRBV7-9 to TRBJ1-4; 10 bases agree with TRBD1. V shed 8 bases and J 7 bases; nucleotides not matched to a gene: 1. CDR1 SEHNR and CDR2 FQNEAQ come from the germline V gene (reference sequence). This CDR3 contains 12 residues. The CDR3 DNA is TGTGCCAGCCGGACAGGGGGTGAAAAACTGTTTTTT. As protein: CASRTGGEKLFF.